What follows are 10 T cell receptor beta chains derived from one specimen sequenced in a study of beta chain features in type 1 diabetes. Reverse transcription of all isolated RNA meant that expressed TCRB transcripts were sequenced. TCRdb's table, derived via immunoSEQ multiplex PCR, lists solely in-frame clones and lacks some. The sample contains some 180,000 clones, about 13% of which appear only once. The source material was central memory CD4+ T cells from blood. The receptors originated from a woman between 18 and 30 years old in good health.

The V call is TRBV2, the J call TRBJ1-5; 7 positions match TRBD1. Germline-derived CDR1 and CDR2 are SNHLY and FYNNEI. V lost 8 bases to trimming and J lost 3 bases; unmatched junction nucleotides: 7. CDR3 length equals 14 residues. This chain's CDR3 is CASDKQGINQPQHF. CDR3 DNA: TGTGCCAGCGATAAACAGGGGATCAATCAGCCCCAGCATTTT.

This clone has a handful of counts. The chain recombines TRBV5-6 with TRBJ1-3, with D tentatively TRBD1 (5 bases). V was pared by 4 bases and J by 0 bases, with 11 bases between. Germline V lookup: CDR1 SGHDT, CDR2 YYEEEE. This CDR3 region has 15 residues. Here the CDR3 reads CASSQVTVSGNTIYF. CDR3 in DNA: TGTGCCAGCAGCCAAGTGACAGTCTCTGGAAACACCATATATTTT.

This chain connects TRBV4-3 to TRBJ1-1; TRBD1 agrees at 9 bases. In germline, CDR1 is LGHNA, CDR2 YSLEER. V lost 5 bases to trimming and J lost 5 bases; unmatched junction nucleotides: 9. The CDR3 covers 15 residues. The chain's CDR3 is CASSTGQGKGTEAFF. CDR3 DNA: TGCGCCAGCAGCACTGGACAGGGGAAGGGGACTGAAGCTTTCTTT.

The chain links TRBV19 to TRBJ2-2; TRBD2 aligns across 11 bases. The CDR3 length is 16 residues. V trimming: 6 bases; J trimming: 0 bases; junction bases outside the gene matches: 3. The germline gives CDR1 LNHDA, CDR2 SQIVND (reference sequence). The CDR3 region has the DNA TGTGCCAGTAGACCGGGACTAGCGGCGAACACCGGGGAGCTGTTTTTT. The encoded protein is CASRPGLAANTGELFF.

This clone was detected a few times. The chain is built from TRBV7-9 and TRBJ2-7; 8 nucleotides line up with TRBD2. The ends lost 5 bases at V and 0 bases at J; junction bases unmatched: 3. CDR3 size: 14 residues. Germline CDR1 reads SEHNR; CDR2 reads FQNEAQ (reference sequence). The DNA of the CDR3 is TGTGCCAGCAGCCGAGGGACTAGCTCCTACGAGCAGTACTTC. Protein product: CASSRGTSSYEQYF.

This clone was counted only a few times. The CDR3 nucleotides are TGTGCCAGCAGCTTGGTCGGCTATGGCTACACCTTC. Its translation is CASSLVGYGYTF. This chain uses TRBV5-4 with TRBJ1-2; D uncertain. Per germline, CDR1 SGHNT and CDR2 YYREEE (reference sequence). The CDR3 runs to 12 residues. Between the trimmed V and J ends, which lost 0 bases and 4 bases, there was a span of 4 bases.

The chain links TRBV9 to TRBJ2-3; D call uncertain. Germline values: CDR1 SGDLS, CDR2 YYNGEE. The CDR3 loop spans 14 amino acids. Trimming took 0 bases from V and 2 from J, leaving 7 bases between them. The CDR3 bases are TGTGCCAGCAGCGTAGGCACTTACACAGATACGCAGTATTTT. Translating it yields CASSVGTYTDTQYF.

The chain carries TRBV7-8 and TRBJ2-7; 7 bases line up with TRBD1. This CDR3 region has 12 residues. Germline CDR1 is SGHVS and CDR2 is FQNEAQ. V dropped 1 base and J dropped 12; count of bases not matched to a gene: 6. The CDR3 loop reads CASSLGGTEGYF. The CDR3 DNA reads as TGTGCCAGCAGCTTAGGAGGGACAGAAGGGTACTTC.

This chain connects TRBV28 to TRBJ2-1; perhaps TRBD1 as D (5 bases). V was trimmed by 6 bases and J by 4 bases, leaving 16 bases between them. This CDR3 region has 15 residues. Germline values: CDR1 MDHEN, CDR2 SYDVKM. CDR3 coding DNA: TGTGCCAGCAGCCCGGCCCCCGGACAATACAATGAGCAGTTCTTC. It codes for CASSPAPGQYNEQFF.

In its sample, this clone was seen a few times. The CDR3 nucleotides read TGTGCCAGCAGCTTATGGTCTAGCGGGCAGTATAAGCAGTACTTC. Encoded protein: CASSLWSSGQYKQYF. This chain links TRBV11-2 with TRBJ2-7, with 8 bases that match TRBD2. The CDR3 length is 15 residues. Germline V gives CDR1 SGHAT, CDR2 FQNNGV. J was trimmed by 8 bases and V by 2 bases; bases with no gene match: 11.